The 29 T cell receptor beta chains below were found in one sample sequenced in a study of blood T cell repertoires in COVID-19. TCRdb keeps only in-frame clones here, not all; method: immunoSEQ multiplex PCR. The sample records roughly 150,000 clones, roughly 90% being singletons. Material: peripheral blood. These TCRs come from a man aged 55 to 70 with active or convalescent COVID-19.

The chain combines TRBV5-1 with TRBJ2-1; 9 bases agree with TRBD1. The V segment lost 4 bases and the J segment 6 bases; nucleotides outside the gene matches: 14. The CDR3 loop spans 17 amino acids. Germline CDR1 reads SGHRS; CDR2 reads YFSETQ. The chain's CDR3 is CASSPLQPGQGGNEQFF. In DNA, the CDR3 is TGCGCCAGCAGCCCGCTCCAACCGGGACAGGGTGGCAATGAGCAGTTCTTC.

This clone was seen a single time. The chain joins TRBV6-5 to TRBJ2-7; D remains unclear. Germline V gene sequence: CDR1 MNHEY, CDR2 SVGAGI. V was clipped by 0 bases and J by 0 bases, with 9 bases between them. This CDR3 comprises 15 residues. CDR3 sequence (DNA): TGTGCCAGCAGTTACTCGGCCAGTATCTCCTACGAGCAGTACTTC. Its protein product is CASSYSASISYEQYF.

The V call is TRBV23-1, the J call TRBJ2-3; maybe TRBD1 (6 bases). TRBV23-1 counts as an open reading frame of uncertain function. The CDR3 runs to 14 residues. Trimming removed 4 bases from V and 6 bases from J, with 14 bases in between. CDR3 protein: CASSRKGVNDTQYF. Written as DNA, the CDR3 is TGCGCCAGCAGTCGTAAGGGGGTCAACGATACGCAGTATTTT.

This rearrangement joins TRBV6-5 to TRBJ2-3; D may be TRBD2 (6 bases). Trimming cost V 7 bases and J 6 bases, with 20 bases left between them. Germline V gene sequence: CDR1 MNHEY, CDR2 SVGAGI. The CDR3 has 15 residues. For the CDR3, the DNA is TGTGCCAGCACCTTTCTGGGCGGGGTGGTGGATACGCAGTATTTT. It yields the protein CASTFLGGVVDTQYF.

This chain links TRBV20-1 with TRBJ1-1, with 8 bases that match TRBD1. This CDR3 spans 11 amino acids. Germline V gives CDR1 DFQATT, CDR2 SNEGSKA (reference sequence). With V trimmed by 5 bases and J by 7 bases, 3 bases remained unmatched. CDR3: CSARGQDEAFF. In DNA, the CDR3 is TGCAGTGCTCGGGGACAGGATGAAGCTTTCTTT.

V gene TRBV14 combines with J gene TRBJ2-1, with TRBD1 matching 7 bases. CDR1 is SGHDN and CDR2 is FVKESK in the germline V gene. Trimming cost V 5 bases and J 4 bases; bases outside gene matches: 8. The CDR3 consists of 15 residues. CDR3 region: CASSFRQGGYNEQFF. In DNA, the CDR3 is TGTGCCAGCAGCTTTAGACAGGGCGGATACAATGAGCAGTTCTTC. Drawing the rest from reference TRBV14 and TRBJ2-1, the complete variable domain is EAGVTQFPSHSVIEKGQTVTLRCDPISGHDNLYWYRRVMGKEIKFLLHFVKESKQDESGMPNNRFLAERTGGTYSTLKVQPAELEDSGVYFCASSFRQGGYNEQFFGPGTRLTVL.

The CDR3 is CASSSGLGMNTEAFF. CDR3 coding DNA: TGCGCCAGCAGCTCTGGACTCGGGATGAACACTGAAGCTTTCTTT. The chain is built from TRBV5-1 and TRBJ1-1; D remains unclear. This CDR3 region has 15 residues. Trimming removed 3 bases at V and 0 bases at J, with 12 bases between. Germline lookup yields CDR1 SGHRS and CDR2 YFSETQ.

This rearrangement joins TRBV10-3 to TRBJ1-5; TRBD1 agrees at 8 bases. Germline lookup yields CDR1 ENHRY and CDR2 SYGVKD. V trimming: 0 bases; J trimming: 6 bases; junction bases outside the gene matches: 4. The CDR3 has 15 residues. CDR3: CAISESETGVQPQHF. In nucleotides, the CDR3 is TGTGCCATCAGTGAGTCGGAGACAGGGGTTCAGCCCCAGCATTTT.

In this sample, this clone turned up a few times. The V gene is TRBV10-2, the J gene TRBJ1-5, with D hard to call. V shed 6 bases and J shed 0 bases, with 12 bases lying between them. This CDR3 has 15 amino acids. The germline CDR1 and CDR2 sequences are WSHSY and SAAADI. CDR3 residues: CASRPDSYSNQPQHF. CDR3 sequence (DNA): TGCGCCAGCAGGCCCGATAGTTATAGCAATCAGCCCCAGCATTTT.

This chain joins TRBV7-9 and TRBJ2-1; 8 bases agree with TRBD1. Germline assignment: CDR1 SEHNR and CDR2 FQNEAQ (reference sequence). The CDR3 totals 15 residues. The junction had 5 bases not matched to a gene; V was cut back by 5 bases and J by 2 bases. The CDR3 spells CASSLDRDAYNEQFF. The CDR3 DNA follows: TGTGCCAGCAGCCTGGACAGGGACGCCTACAATGAGCAGTTCTTC.

This chain connects TRBV5-1 to TRBJ1-2; 8 bases align to TRBD1. Germline loops: CDR1 SGHRS, CDR2 YFSETQ. The CDR3 contains 14 residues. V dropped 4 bases and J dropped 4; count of bases not matched to a gene: 6. CDR3 DNA: TGCGCCAGCAGCGGCCGGGACAGGTCCTATGGCTACACCTTC. Its protein product is CASSGRDRSYGYTF.

The chain employs TRBV27 and TRBJ2-1; 8 bases match TRBD1. Germline V gene sequence: CDR1 MNHEY, CDR2 SMNVEV (reference sequence). With V trimmed by 2 bases and J by 0 bases, 6 bases remained unmatched. This CDR3 spans 17 amino acids. The CDR3 spells CASSLGDDRGSYNEQFF. The CDR3 DNA reads as TGTGCCAGCAGTTTAGGGGACGACAGGGGCTCCTACAATGAGCAGTTCTTC.

The rearrangement uses TRBV21-1 and TRBJ2-1; TRBD2 is taken as the D call from the table, unchecked against the DNA. TRBV21-1 is classified as a pseudogene. The CDR3 is made up of 19 amino acids. The CDR3 region is CASSKGGLAGGPTDYEQFF. The DNA for the CDR3 is TGTGCCAGCAGCAAAGGTGGCCTAGCGGGGGGGCCTACTGACTATGAGCAGTTCTTC.

The chain employs TRBV19 and TRBJ2-2; TRBD1 is a possible D gene (5 bases). This CDR3 is built from 14 residues. Trimming took 3 bases from V and 8 from J, leaving 13 bases between them. CDR1 is LNHDA and CDR2 is SQIVND in the germline V gene (reference sequence). DNA for the CDR3: TGTGCCAGTAGTATCGTCAGGGATTCTGGGGAGCTGTTTTTT. It codes for CASSIVRDSGELFF. The full variable domain, completed using reference TRBV19 and TRBJ2-2, is DGGITQSPKYLFRKEGQNVTLSCEQNLNHDAMYWYRQDPGQGLRLIYYSQIVNDFQKGDIAEGYSVSREKKESFPLTVTSAQKNPTAFYLCASSIVRDSGELFFGEGSRLTVL.

The V call is TRBV2, the J call TRBJ1-2, with 7 bases lining up with TRBD1. V lost 7 bases, J lost 3 bases, and 2 bases stayed unmatched. The CDR3 covers 12 residues. Germline V gene data show CDR1 as SNHLY and CDR2 as FYNNEI. The CDR3 sequence: CASNDRDYGYTF. Here the CDR3 DNA reads TGTGCCAGCAATGACAGGGACTATGGCTACACCTTC.

V usage is TRBV11-2 and J usage is TRBJ2-1; 11 bases line up with TRBD2. CDR3 size: 15 residues. Germline CDR1 and CDR2: SGHAT and FQNNGV. The V gene end was trimmed by 5 bases and the J gene end by 8 bases; junction bases not matched to a gene: 8. Here the CDR3 DNA reads TGTGCCAGCAGCCTCACTAGCGGGAGTTGGGATGAGCAGTTCTTC. Its protein product is CASSLTSGSWDEQFF.

This chain joins TRBV6-6 and TRBJ1-6, with 11 positions matching TRBD1. The germline V gene has CDR1 MNHNY and CDR2 SVGAGI (reference sequence). Trimming removed 6 bases from V and 8 bases from J; junction bases left unmatched: 6. The CDR3 is 15 residues long. The CDR3 nucleotides are TGTGCCAGCAGCCTATTGGGACAGGGGGATTCACCCCTCCACTTT. Translating gives CASSLLGQGDSPLHF.

The gene calls are TRBV7-2 and TRBJ1-5; 9 bases align to TRBD1. Trimming removed 5 bases from V and 6 bases from J; junction bases left unmatched: 8. Germline V CDR1 and CDR2: SGHTA, FQGNSA. CDR3 size: 15 residues. DNA for the CDR3: TGTGCCAGCAGCCAGACCGGGACAGGGACTCAGCCCCAGCATTTT. It is translated as CASSQTGTGTQPQHF. Full variable domain (rest looked up from reference TRBV7-2 and TRBJ1-5): GAGVSQSPSNKVTEKGKDVELRCDPISGHTALYWYRQSLGQGLEFLIYFQGNSAPDKSGLPSDRFSAERTGGSVSTLTIQRTQQEDSAVYLCASSQTGTGTQPQHFGDGTRLSIL.

The V call is TRBV9, the J call TRBJ2-5; TRBD1 might be the D (5 bases). Germline V gene sequence: CDR1 SGDLS, CDR2 YYNGEE. The CDR3 sequence is 14 residues long. The V and J ends lost 0 bases and 5 bases respectively, with 11 bases between them. The DNA for the CDR3 is TGTGCCAGCAGCGTAGCTCCAGGGCAGGAGACCCAGTACTTC. Protein product: CASSVAPGQETQYF.

The rearrangement links TRBV2 to TRBJ1-1; D remains unclear. Trimming removed 4 bases from V and 3 bases from J, with 12 bases in between. This CDR3 is built from 14 residues. Germline CDR1 and CDR2: SNHLY and FYNNEI. The CDR3 sequence is CASSVNIPYTEAFF. CDR3 nucleotides: TGTGCCAGCAGTGTCAACATCCCCTACACTGAAGCTTTCTTT.

The chain couples TRBV7-6 to TRBJ2-5; TRBD1 agrees at 9 bases. The CDR3 contains 15 residues. J was trimmed by 5 bases and V by 5 bases; bases with no gene match: 9. From germline, CDR1 is SGHVS and CDR2 FNYEAQ. Here the CDR3 DNA reads TGTGCCAGCAGCCACCGGACAGGGGAGGCGGAGACCCAGTACTTC. Its translation: CASSHRTGEAETQYF.

This sequence joins TRBV7-9 and TRBJ1-1; D might be TRBD1 (5 bases). Germline V gives CDR1 SEHNR, CDR2 FQNEAQ (reference sequence). Trimming stripped 0 bases from V and 7 bases from J, with 9 bases between. The CDR3 runs to 13 residues. The CDR3 is CASSLAQAGEAFF. DNA for the CDR3: TGTGCCAGCAGCTTAGCACAGGCAGGTGAAGCTTTCTTT.

This sequence joins TRBV11-2 and TRBJ2-4; D uncertain. The CDR3 runs 15 residues. V shed 4 bases and J shed 3 bases, with 13 bases lying between them. Germline lookup yields CDR1 SGHAT and CDR2 FQNNGV. The CDR3 spells CASSSGQESKNIQYF. The CDR3, as DNA: TGTGCCAGCAGCTCAGGCCAGGAAAGCAAAAACATTCAGTACTTC.

Of note for this clone: At one end, the junction sequence differs from germline, possibly due to a read error. The rearrangement joins TRBV19 to TRBJ1-6; 12 nucleotides line up with TRBD1. Germline V gives CDR1 LNHDA, CDR2 SQIVND (reference sequence). The CDR3 totals 18 residues. CDR3 residues: CASSIEAGTGGYDSPLHF. As DNA, the CDR3 is TGTGCCAGTAGTATAGAGGCCGGGACAGGGGGCTATGATTCACCCCTCCACTTT.

The V call is TRBV6-5, the J call TRBJ1-1, with D tentatively TRBD1 (5 bases). Germline CDR1 reads MNHEY; CDR2 reads SVGAGI. The CDR3 runs to 15 residues. V gave up 0 bases and J gave up 2 bases, with 10 bases separating them. The CDR3 sequence: CASSYSFDSNTEAFF. CDR3 coding DNA: TGTGCCAGCAGTTACTCCTTCGACAGTAACACTGAAGCTTTCTTT.

The chain joins TRBV11-3 to TRBJ2-5, with a weak D call TRBD2 (6 bases). Per germline, CDR1 SGHNT and CDR2 YENEEA. The CDR3 is 17 residues long. V gave up 1 base and J gave up 1 base, with 16 bases separating them. The CDR3 region is CASSLVAGRGSQETQYF. The CDR3 bases are TGTGCCAGCAGCTTAGTGGCCGGGAGAGGGTCCCAAGAGACCCAGTACTTC.

This clone occurred once. This chain links TRBV9 with TRBJ2-6, with 7 bases matching TRBD1. The V and J ends lost 2 bases and 2 bases, in that order; junction bases with no gene match: 16. The CDR3 has 20 residues. Germline-derived CDR1 and CDR2 are SGDLS and YYNGEE. This CDR3 is CASSVMVGTTGITGANVLTF. In nucleotides, the CDR3 is TGTGCCAGCAGCGTTATGGTAGGAACGACAGGGATCACTGGGGCCAACGTCCTGACTTTC.

In regard to this clone: At one end, the junction sequence differs from germline, possibly due to a read error. The chain uses TRBV2 and TRBJ2-2; 7 bases agree with TRBD2. Germline V gives CDR1 SNHLY, CDR2 FYNNEI. This CDR3 comprises 15 residues. CDR3 coding DNA: TGTGCCACCAGTCGGGAGGCGACGAACACCGGGGAGCTGTTTTTT. Protein product: CATSREATNTGELFF.

V and J are TRBV12-5 and TRBJ2-1; D is possibly TRBD1 (6 bases). Between the trimmed V and J ends, which lost 4 bases and 4 bases, there was a span of 11 bases. Germline lookup yields CDR1 LGHNT and CDR2 FRNRAP. This CDR3 is built from 14 residues. CDR3 DNA sequence: TGTGCTAGTGGTTCCGGGACACAGTACAATGAGCAGTTCTTC. Residues: CASGSGTQYNEQFF.